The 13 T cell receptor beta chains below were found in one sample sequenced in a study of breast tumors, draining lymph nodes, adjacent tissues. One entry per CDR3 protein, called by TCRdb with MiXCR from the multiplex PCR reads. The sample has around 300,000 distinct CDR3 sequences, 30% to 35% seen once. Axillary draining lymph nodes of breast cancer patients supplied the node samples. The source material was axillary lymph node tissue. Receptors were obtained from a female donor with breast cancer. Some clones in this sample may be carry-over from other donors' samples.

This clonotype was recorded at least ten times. The CDR3 region has the DNA TGTGCCAGCAGCTTAGGATGGCGAATCAATCAGCCCCAGCATTTT. It specifies CASSLGWRINQPQHF. The rearrangement joins TRBV7-2 to TRBJ1-5; D is ambiguous. Germline-derived CDR1 and CDR2 are SGHTA and FQGNSA. The V and J ends lost 1 base and 3 bases respectively, with 10 bases between them. The CDR3 is 15 amino acids.

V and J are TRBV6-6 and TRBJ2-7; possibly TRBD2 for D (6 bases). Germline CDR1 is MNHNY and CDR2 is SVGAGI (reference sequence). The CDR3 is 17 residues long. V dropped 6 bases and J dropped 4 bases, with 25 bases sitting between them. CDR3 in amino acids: CASRPSGLLGNTYEQYF. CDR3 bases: TGTGCCAGCAGACCATCAGGACTACTCGGAAACACTTACGAGCAGTACTTC.

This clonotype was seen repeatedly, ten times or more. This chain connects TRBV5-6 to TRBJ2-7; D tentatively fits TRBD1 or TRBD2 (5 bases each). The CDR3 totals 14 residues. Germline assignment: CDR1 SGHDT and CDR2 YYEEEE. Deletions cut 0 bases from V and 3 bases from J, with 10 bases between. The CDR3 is CASSLGRAGYEQYF. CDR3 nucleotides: TGTGCCAGCAGCTTGGGCAGGGCGGGCTACGAGCAGTACTTC. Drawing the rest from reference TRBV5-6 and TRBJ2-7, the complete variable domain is DAGVTQSPTHLIKTRGQQVTLRCSPKSGHDTVSWYQQALGQGPQFIFQYYEEEERQRGNFPDRFSGHQFPNYSSELNVNALLLGDSALYLCASSLGRAGYEQYFGPGTRLTVT.

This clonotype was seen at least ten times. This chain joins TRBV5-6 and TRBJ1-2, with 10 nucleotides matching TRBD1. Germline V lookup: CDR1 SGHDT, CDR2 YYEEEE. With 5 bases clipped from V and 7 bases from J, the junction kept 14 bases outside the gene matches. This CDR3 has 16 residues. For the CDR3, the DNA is TGTGCCAGCAGTTTAGCCCACTCCCGGGACAGGGGTGGCTACACCTTC. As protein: CASSLAHSRDRGGYTF.

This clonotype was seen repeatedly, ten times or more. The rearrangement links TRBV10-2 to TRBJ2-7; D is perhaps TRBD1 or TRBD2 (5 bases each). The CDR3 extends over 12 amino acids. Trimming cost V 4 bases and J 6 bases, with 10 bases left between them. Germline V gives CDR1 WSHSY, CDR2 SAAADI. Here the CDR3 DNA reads TGCGCCAGCAGTGCAGGGAGCACCGAGCAGTACTTC. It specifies CASSAGSTEQYF.

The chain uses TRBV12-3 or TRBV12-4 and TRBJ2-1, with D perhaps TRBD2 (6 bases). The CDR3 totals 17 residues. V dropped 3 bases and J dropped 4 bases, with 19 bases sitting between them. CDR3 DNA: TGTGCCAGCAGTTTGGACTTAGGGAGGACCCCTTACAATGAGCAGTTCTTC. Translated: CASSLDLGRTPYNEQFF.

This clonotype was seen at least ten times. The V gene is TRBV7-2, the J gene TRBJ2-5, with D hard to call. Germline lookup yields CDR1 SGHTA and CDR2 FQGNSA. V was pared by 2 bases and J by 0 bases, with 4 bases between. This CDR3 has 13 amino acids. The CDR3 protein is CASSLLNQETQYF. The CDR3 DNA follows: TGTGCCAGCAGCTTACTGAACCAAGAGACCCAGTACTTC.

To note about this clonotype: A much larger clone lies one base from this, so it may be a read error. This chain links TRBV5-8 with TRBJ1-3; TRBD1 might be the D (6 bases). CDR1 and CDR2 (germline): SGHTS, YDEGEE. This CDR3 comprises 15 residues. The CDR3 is CAGSQIQGAGNTIYF. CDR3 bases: TGTGCCGGCAGCCAAATACAGGGTGCTGGAAACACCATATATTTT.

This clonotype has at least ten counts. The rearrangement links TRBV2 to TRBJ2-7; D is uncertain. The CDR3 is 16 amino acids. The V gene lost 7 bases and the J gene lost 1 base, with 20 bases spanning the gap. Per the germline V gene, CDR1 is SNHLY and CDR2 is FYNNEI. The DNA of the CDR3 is TGTGCCAGCACGGCGGCCCAAGCAGTACCTTCCTACGAGCAGTACTTC. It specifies CASTAAQAVPSYEQYF.

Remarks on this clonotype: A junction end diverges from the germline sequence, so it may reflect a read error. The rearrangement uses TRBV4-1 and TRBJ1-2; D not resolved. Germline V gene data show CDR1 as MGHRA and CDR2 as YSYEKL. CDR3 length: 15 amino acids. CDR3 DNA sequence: TGCGCCAGCAGCCACCGAACGCGGGCTGACTATGGCAACACCTTC. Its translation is CASSHRTRADYGNTF.

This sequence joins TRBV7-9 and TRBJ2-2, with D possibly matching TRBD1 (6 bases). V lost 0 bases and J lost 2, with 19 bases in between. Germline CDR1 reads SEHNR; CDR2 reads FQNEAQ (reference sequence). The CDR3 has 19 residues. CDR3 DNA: TGTGCCAGCAGCTTAGCTCCAGGACAGAGCTCTGGAAACACCGGGGAGCTGTTTTTT. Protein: CASSLAPGQSSGNTGELFF. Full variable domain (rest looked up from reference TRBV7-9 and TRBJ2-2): DTGVSQNPRHKITKRGQNVTFRCDPISEHNRLYWYRQTLGQGPEFLTYFQNEAQLEKSRLLSDRFSAERPKGSFSTLEIQRTEQGDSAMYLCASSLAPGQSSGNTGELFFGEGSRLTVL.

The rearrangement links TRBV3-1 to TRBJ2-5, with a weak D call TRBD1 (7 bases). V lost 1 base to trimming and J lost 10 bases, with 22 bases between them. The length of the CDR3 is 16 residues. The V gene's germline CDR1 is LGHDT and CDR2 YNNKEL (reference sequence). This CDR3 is CASSQALGQLTGGQYF. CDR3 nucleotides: TGTGCCAGCAGCCAAGCATTGGGACAGCTAACCGGGGGCCAGTACTTC.

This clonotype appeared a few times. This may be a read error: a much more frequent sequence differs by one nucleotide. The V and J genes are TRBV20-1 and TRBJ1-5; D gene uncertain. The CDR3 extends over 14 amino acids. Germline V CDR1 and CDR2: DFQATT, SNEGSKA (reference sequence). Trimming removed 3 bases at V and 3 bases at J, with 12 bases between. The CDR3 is CSASHDLFNQPQHF. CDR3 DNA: TGCAGTGCTAGTCACGACTTATTCAATCAGCCCCAGCATTTT.